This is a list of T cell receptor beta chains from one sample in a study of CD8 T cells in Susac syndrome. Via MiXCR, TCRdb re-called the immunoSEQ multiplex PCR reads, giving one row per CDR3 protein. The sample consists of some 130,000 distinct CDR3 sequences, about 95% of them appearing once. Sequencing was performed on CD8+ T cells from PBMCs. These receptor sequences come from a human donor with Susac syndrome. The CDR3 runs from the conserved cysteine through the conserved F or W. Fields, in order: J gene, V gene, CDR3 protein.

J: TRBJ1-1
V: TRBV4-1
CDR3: CASSQDGSDSDEAFF

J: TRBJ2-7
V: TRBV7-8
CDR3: CASSLDSAYEQYF

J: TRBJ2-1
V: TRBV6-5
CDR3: CASSYGGSYNEQFF

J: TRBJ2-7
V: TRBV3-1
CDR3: CASSETGQPEQYF

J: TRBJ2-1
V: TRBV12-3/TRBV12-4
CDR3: CASSFVAGDGEQFF

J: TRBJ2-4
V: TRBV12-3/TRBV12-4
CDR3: CASSLDFVREAKNIQYF

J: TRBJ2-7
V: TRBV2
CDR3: CAVGKELSYEQYF

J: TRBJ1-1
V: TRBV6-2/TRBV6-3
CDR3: CASSYQEYGAFMNTEAFF

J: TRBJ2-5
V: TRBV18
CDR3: CASSPTVGYETQYF

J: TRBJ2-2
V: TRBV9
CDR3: CASSVVTTGELFF

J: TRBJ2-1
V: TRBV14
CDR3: CASSQDSSLSGQFF

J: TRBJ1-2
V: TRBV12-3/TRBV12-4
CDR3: CASSPGDNYGYTF

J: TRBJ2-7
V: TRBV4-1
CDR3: CASSHRGPNYEQYF

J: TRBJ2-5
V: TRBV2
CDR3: CATVDRGLETQYF

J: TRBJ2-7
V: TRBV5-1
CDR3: CASSHDTTYEQYF

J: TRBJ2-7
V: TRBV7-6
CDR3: CASSTETGAVNQYF

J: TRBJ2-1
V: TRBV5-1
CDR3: CASSLSGTEYNEQFF

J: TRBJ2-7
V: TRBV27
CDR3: CASSPTGGPDEQYF

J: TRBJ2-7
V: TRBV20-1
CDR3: CSARDKGSWEQYF

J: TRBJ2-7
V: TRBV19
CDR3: CASSVGQGYEQYF

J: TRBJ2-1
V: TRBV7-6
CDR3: CASSAGTSFSLTGDEQFF

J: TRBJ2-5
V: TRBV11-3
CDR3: CASSPTFGLATETQYF

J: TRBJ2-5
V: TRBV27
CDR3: CASSLWAGVGETQYF

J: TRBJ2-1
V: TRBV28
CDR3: CASSFVGQGFYNEQFF

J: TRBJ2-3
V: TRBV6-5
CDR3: CASSYLQPGSTDTQYF

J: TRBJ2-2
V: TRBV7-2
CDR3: CASSFYPGQENTGELFF

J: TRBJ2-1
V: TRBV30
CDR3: CAWSGLDLSSYNEQFF

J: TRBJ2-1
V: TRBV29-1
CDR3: CSVVGNYNEQFF

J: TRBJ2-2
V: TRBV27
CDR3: CASRLDTGELFF

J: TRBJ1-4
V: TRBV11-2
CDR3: CASKEITNEKLFF

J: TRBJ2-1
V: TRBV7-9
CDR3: CASSTTSGNEQFF

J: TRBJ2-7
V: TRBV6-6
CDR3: CASSYFHTSGYEQYF

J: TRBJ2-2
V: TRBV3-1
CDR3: CASSQDVAGYTGELFF

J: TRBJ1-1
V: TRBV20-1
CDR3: CSARGPMNTEAFF

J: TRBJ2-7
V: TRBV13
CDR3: CASSLEGVDYEQYF

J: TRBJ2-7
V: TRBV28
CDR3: CASNDYEQYF

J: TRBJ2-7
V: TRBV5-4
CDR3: CASSSGLAVEYF

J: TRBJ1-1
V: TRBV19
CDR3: CATGVGNTEAFF

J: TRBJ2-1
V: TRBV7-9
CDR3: CASSSPPGKSYNEQFF

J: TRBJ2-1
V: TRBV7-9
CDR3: CASSREGDEQFF

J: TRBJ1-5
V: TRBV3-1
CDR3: CASSQDRRNQPQHF

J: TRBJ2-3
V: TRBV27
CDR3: CASSFGSRGPGRDTQYF

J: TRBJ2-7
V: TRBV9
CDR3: CASSVGGTASYEQYF

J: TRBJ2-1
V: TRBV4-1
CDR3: CASSQVPAGRGAYNEQFF

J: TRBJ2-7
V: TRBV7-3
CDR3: CASSLSGTSGAPSEQYF

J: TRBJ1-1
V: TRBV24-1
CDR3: CATSDSQGSTEAFF

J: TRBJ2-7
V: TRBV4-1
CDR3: CASSQTWTGVYEQYF

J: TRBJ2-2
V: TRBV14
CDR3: CASSQTRTSGSGELFF

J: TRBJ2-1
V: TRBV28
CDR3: CASSLPDRARYEQFF

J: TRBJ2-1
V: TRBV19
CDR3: CASSIWNEQFF

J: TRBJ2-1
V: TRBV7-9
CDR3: CASSPSPGMVAEYNEQFF

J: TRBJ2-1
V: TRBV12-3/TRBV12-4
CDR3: CASSYVGFSYNEQFF

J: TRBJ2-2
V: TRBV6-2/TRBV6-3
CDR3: CANPGRLAGGPDTGELFF

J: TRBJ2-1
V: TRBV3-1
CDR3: CASSQTSATYNEQFF

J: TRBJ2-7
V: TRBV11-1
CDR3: CASSLESGPYEQYF